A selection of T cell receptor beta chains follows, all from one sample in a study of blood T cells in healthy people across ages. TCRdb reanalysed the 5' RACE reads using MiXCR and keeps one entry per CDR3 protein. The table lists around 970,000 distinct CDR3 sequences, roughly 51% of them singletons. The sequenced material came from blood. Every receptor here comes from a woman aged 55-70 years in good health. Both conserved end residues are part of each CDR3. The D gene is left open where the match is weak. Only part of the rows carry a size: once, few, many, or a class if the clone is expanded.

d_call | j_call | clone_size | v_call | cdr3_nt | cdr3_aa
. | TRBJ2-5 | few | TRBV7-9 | TGTGCCACCCCGGGTGGGGAGACCCAGTACTTC | CATPGGETQYF
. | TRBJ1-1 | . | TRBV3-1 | TGTGCCAGCAGCCAAAGGCCGGGCAGCTCCATGAACACTGAAGCTTTCTTT | CASSQRPGSSMNTEAFF
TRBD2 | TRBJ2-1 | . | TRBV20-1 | TGCAGTGCTAAGACTAGCGGTCTTGGCGGTGAGCAGTTCTTC | CSAKTSGLGGEQFF
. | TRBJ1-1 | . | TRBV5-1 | TGCGCCAGCAGCGTTAACAATCAGTACTTGAACACTGAAGCTTTCTTT | CASSVNNQYLNTEAFF
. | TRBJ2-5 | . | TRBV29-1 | TGCAGCGTTGAAGGCCTAGTGGGTGAGACCCAGTACTTC | CSVEGLVGETQYF
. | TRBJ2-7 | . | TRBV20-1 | TGCAGTGCTAGAGAACTCAGGGCCGCCTACGAGCAGTACTTC | CSARELRAAYEQYF
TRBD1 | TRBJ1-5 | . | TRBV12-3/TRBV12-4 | TGTGCCAGCAGTTCCCGGGACAGTTACAATCAGCCCCAGCATTTT | CASSSRDSYNQPQHF
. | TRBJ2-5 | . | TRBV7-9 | TGTGCCAGCAGTAAGGGGGGTCAGGAAGGGACCCAGTACTTC | CASSKGGQEGTQYF
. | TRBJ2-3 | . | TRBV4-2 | TGTGCCAGCAGCTCGAGGACAGCGAACACAGATACGCAGTATTTT | CASSSRTANTDTQYF
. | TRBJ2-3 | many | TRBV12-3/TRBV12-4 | TGTGCCAGCAGGGGCACAGATACGCAGTATTTT | CASRGTDTQYF
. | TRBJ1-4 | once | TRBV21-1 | TGTGCCAGCAGTAATCTCCGGGACAGGGGGCGCGTGACTAATGAAAAACTGTTTTTT | CASSNLRDRGRVTNEKLFF
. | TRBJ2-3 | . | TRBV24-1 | TGTGCGATCGGTGGAGTAACAGATACGCAGTATTTT | CAIGGVTDTQYF
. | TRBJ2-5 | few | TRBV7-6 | TGTGCCAGCAGCTTAGAGCTAGCCTTGAAGACCCAGTACTTC | CASSLELALKTQYF
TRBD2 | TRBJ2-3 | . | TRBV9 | TGTGCCAGCAGCGGGGGACTAGCGGGGGTGAACACAGATACGCAGTATTTT | CASSGGLAGVNTDTQYF
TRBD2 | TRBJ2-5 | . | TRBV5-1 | TGCGCCAGCAGCGCCTCAGCGGGACGGTTAGAGACCCAGTACTTC | CASSASAGRLETQYF
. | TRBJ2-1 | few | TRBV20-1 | TGCAGTGCTAGAGATAGGAGGCGGGTACCCTACAATGAGCAGTTCTTC | CSARDRRRVPYNEQFF
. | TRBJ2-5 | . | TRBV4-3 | TGCGCCAGCTCCCAATTATATTCGGCGTACCAAGAGACCCAGTACTTC | CASSQLYSAYQETQYF
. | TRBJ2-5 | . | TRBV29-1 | TGCAGCGTTGGGCGTACCGAGTGGCAGTACTTC | CSVGRTEWQYF
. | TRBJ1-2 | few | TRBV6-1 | TGTGCCAGCAGTGATAGGACAGACTATGGCTACACCTTC | CASSDRTDYGYTF
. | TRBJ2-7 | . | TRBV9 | TGTGCCAGCAGTTCCGGCGGGTTTCCCCACGAGCAGTACTTC | CASSSGGFPHEQYF
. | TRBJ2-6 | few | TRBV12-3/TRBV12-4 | TGTGCCAGCAGTTTAGACCGAAGAGACTCTGGGGCCAACGTCCTGACTTTC | CASSLDRRDSGANVLTF
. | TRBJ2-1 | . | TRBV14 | TGTGCCAGCAGCCAGGTAACAGGGATCGATGAGCAGTTCTTC | CASSQVTGIDEQFF
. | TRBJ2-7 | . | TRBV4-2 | TGTGCCACCAGCCAACCGGGAATCAGCTACGAGCAGTACTTC | CATSQPGISYEQYF
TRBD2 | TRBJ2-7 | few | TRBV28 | TGTGCCAGCGGGCCATACAAAGGGACTAGCTACGAGCAGTACTTC | CASGPYKGTSYEQYF
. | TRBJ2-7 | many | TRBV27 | TGTGCCAGCAGCCCCAGCCCCTACGAGCAGTACTTC | CASSPSPYEQYF
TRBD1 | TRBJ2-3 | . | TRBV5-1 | TGCGCCAGCAGCCGGGGTGGACAGGGGGCCCCAGATACGCAGTATTTT | CASSRGGQGAPDTQYF
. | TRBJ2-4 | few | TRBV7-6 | TGTGCCAGCAGCATTGTTGCGACCCCGGGGGAGCAGTACTTC | CASSIVATPGEQYF
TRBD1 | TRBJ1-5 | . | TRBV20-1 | TGCAGTGCTCTCTACCAGGGGGGGTCAGCCGCCCAGCATTTT | CSALYQGGSAAQHF
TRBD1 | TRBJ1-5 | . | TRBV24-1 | TGTGCCACCCAGACCGGGACAGGGGAGCGACAGCCCCAGCATTTT | CATQTGTGERQPQHF
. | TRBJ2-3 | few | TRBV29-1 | TGCAGCGCCGACGGGCAGGGAAGCACAGATACGCAGTATTTT | CSADGQGSTDTQYF
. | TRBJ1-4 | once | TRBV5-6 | TGTGCCAGCAGCCCAAAGGGCCCCACTGAAAAACTGTTTTTT | CASSPKGPTEKLFF
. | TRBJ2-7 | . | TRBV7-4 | TGTGCCAGCAGCAAACAGGCGACCTACGAGCAGTACTTC | CASSKQATYEQYF
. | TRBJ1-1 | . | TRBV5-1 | TGCGCCAGCAGCTTGAGGTCCCCCGCGACAGCGGACACTGAAGCTTTCTTT | CASSLRSPATADTEAFF
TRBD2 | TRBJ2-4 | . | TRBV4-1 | TGCGCCAGCAGCCAACATCCCCTACTAGCGGGACCTGAGGGGAGCATTCAGTACTTC | CASSQHPLLAGPEGSIQYF
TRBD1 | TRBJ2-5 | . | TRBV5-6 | TGTGCCAGCAGCGGGCGACAGGGGGAGACCCAGTACTTC | CASSGRQGETQYF
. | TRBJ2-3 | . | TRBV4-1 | TGCGCCAGCAGCGAAGGGCAATTCCGGGCGTTTTCTAGAGATACGCAGTATTTT | CASSEGQFRAFSRDTQYF
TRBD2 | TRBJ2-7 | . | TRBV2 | TGTGCCAGCAGTACGGGACTAGCGGCTTCGGTGCAGTACTTC | CASSTGLAASVQYF
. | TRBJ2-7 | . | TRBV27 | TGTGCCAGCAGTTTATGGTCGGGAGTGGCCGAGCAGTACTTC | CASSLWSGVAEQYF
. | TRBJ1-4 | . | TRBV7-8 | TGTGCCAGCACCTTAGGGGTGTATGAAAAACTGTTTTTT | CASTLGVYEKLFF
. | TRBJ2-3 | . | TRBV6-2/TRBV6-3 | TGTGCCAGCAGTATGGGAGACAGTCGGGATACGCAGTATTTT | CASSMGDSRDTQYF
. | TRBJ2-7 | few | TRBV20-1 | TGCAGTGGTGAGTGGGATGGTTCCTACGAGCAGTACTTC | CSGEWDGSYEQYF
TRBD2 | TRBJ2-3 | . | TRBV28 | TGTGCCAGCAGTCCGCGTGCGGTTAGCGGGGTCGGCATTAGCACGGATACGCAGTATTTT | CASSPRAVSGVGISTDTQYF